This TCR beta chain was observed in a study of shared clonotypes between healthy human individuals. For the study at large: Those who served as donors were a couple of women and a few men between the ages of 18 and 49.

Healthy and HIV-negative, the adult donors had no recent acute infections or vaccinations. Overall study findings and caveats: Having only a few donors restricted how much genetic and exposure-history diversity was captured. An expected dependence of interdonor clonotype sharing on sequencing depth was noted.

Sequenced by immunoSEQ multiplex PCR; TCRdb stores in-frame clones only, minus some. The sample contains some 500,000 clones, roughly four fifths of which appear only once. There are 15 residues in the CDR3. Germline lookup yields CDR1 KGHSH and CDR2 LQKENI. V lost 2 bases and J 5 bases, leaving 14 bases between the germline ends. This clone showed up just once. Its antigen is unknown. This TCR was recovered from a woman aged 35 to 49 in good health. Some clones in this sample may be carry-over from other donors' samples. The rearrangement uses TRBV18 and TRBJ2-3, with no clear D. The specimen was PBMCs. The CDR3 DNA reads as TGTGCCAGCTCACCAATGCAGGCTGTGGGAGATACGCAGTATTTT. It codes for CASSPMQAVGDTQYF.